The rows below give T cell receptor beta chains drawn from one sample of a study of cytomegalovirus exposure and HLA in healthy donors. Repertoires were generated with immunoSEQ multiplex PCR, while TCRdb's copy carries only in-frame clones and drops some. The sample has some 150,000 clones; 65% to 80% are singletons. Sequencing used PBMCs. The receptors here all came from a woman in her twenties or thirties in good health and CMV-seronegative. The CDR3 runs from the conserved cysteine through the conserved F or W. D genes are given only for firm matches. Clone size appears in some rows only: once, few, many, or a class for an expanded clone.

CDR3 | DNA | size | D | length | J | V
CASSWGGGVGETQYF | TGCGCCAGCAGCTGGGGTGGGGGCGTAGGGGAGACCCAGTACTTC | - | - | 15 | TRBJ2-5 | TRBV5-1
CSVVVLAHEQYF | TGCAGCGTTGTGGTACTAGCCCACGAGCAGTACTTC | few | - | 12 | TRBJ2-7 | TRBV29-1
CASTEHNEQFF | TGTGCCAGCACAGAACACAATGAGCAGTTCTTC | - | - | 11 | TRBJ2-1 | TRBV28
CASSLVRREEGNQPQHF | TGCGCCAGCAGCTTGGTGCGCAGGGAAGAAGGCAATCAGCCCCAGCATTTT | few | - | 17 | TRBJ1-5 | TRBV5-1
CASSIGGTGGRETQYF | TGTGCCAGTAGTATAGGGGGGACAGGGGGCCGAGAGACCCAGTACTTC | - | TRBD1 | 16 | TRBJ2-5 | TRBV19
CASSLIGEEQFF | TGTGCCAGCAGCTTGATCGGGGAGGAGCAGTTCTTC | once | - | 12 | TRBJ2-1 | TRBV5-6
CASSYSKGVASPLHF | TGTGCCAGCAGTTACTCGAAAGGGGTCGCTTCACCCCTCCACTTT | - | - | 15 | TRBJ1-6 | TRBV6-5
CAWTAGDRGPQHF | TGTGCCTGGACGGCGGGGGACCGTGGGCCCCAGCATTTT | - | - | 13 | TRBJ1-5 | TRBV30
CASSTDPGTAGAF | TGTGCCAGCAGCACAGACCCCGGGACAGCCGGAGCGTTT | once | TRBD1 | 13 | TRBJ2-3 | TRBV7-9
CAISESQGITEAFF | TGTGCCATCAGTGAGTCACAGGGGATCACTGAAGCTTTCTTT | - | TRBD1 | 14 | TRBJ1-1 | TRBV10-3
CASSYIRTRYSGELFF | TGTGCCAGCAGTTACATCAGGACTAGGTATTCCGGGGAGCTGTTTTTT | - | TRBD2 | 16 | TRBJ2-2 | TRBV27
CAWKAGASGVSSYNEQFF | TGTGCCTGGAAAGCTGGGGCTAGCGGGGTGAGCTCCTACAATGAGCAGTTCTTC | - | TRBD2 | 18 | TRBJ2-1 | TRBV30
CASHPSGRENTEAFF | TGTGCCAGCCACCCCTCCGGGCGGGAGAACACTGAAGCTTTCTTT | - | - | 15 | TRBJ1-1 | TRBV11-2
CASSSREDTEAFF | TGTGCCAGCAGCAGCAGGGAGGACACTGAAGCTTTCTTT | - | - | 13 | TRBJ1-1 | TRBV13
CASSRTYGGDEKLFF | TGCGCCAGCAGCCGAACATATGGAGGGGATGAAAAACTGTTTTTT | - | - | 15 | TRBJ1-4 | TRBV4-3
CASSLATGANYGYTF | TGTGCCAGCAGTTTAGCGACAGGGGCTAACTATGGCTACACCTTC | - | TRBD1 | 15 | TRBJ1-2 | TRBV28
CASSPPGSGGEKLFF | TGTGCCAGCTCACCACCGGGGTCAGGAGGCGAAAAACTGTTTTTT | few | - | 15 | TRBJ1-4 | TRBV18
CASSARQGLSYNEQFF | TGTGCCAGCAGTGCCAGACAGGGCCTCTCCTACAATGAGCAGTTCTTC | few | TRBD1 | 16 | TRBJ2-1 | TRBV2
CARSHRGTSRVSQHF | TGTGCCAGAAGCCACAGAGGAACGAGCAGGGTAAGTCAGCATTTT | - | - | 15 | TRBJ1-5 | TRBV5-3
CASSQEPGQGGEKLFF | TGCGCCAGCAGCCAAGAGCCGGGACAGGGAGGTGAAAAACTGTTTTTT | - | TRBD1 | 16 | TRBJ1-4 | TRBV4-3
CASTTDRKIGTQYF | TGTGCCAGCACCACGGACAGGAAAATCGGTACGCAGTATTTT | - | TRBD1 | 14 | TRBJ2-3 | TRBV6-5
CASHRTGELFF | TGTGCCAGTCACAGAACCGGGGAGCTGTTTTTT | once | - | 11 | TRBJ2-2 | TRBV19
CASSFGTGHQREETQYF | TGTGCCAGCAGCTTCGGAACGGGACACCAGAGGGAAGAGACCCAGTACTTC | few | - | 17 | TRBJ2-5 | TRBV7-6
CASSGTGSGNTIYF | TGTGCCAGCAGCGGGACAGGCTCTGGAAACACCATATATTTT | - | TRBD1 | 14 | TRBJ1-3 | TRBV6-1
CASREREGYEQYF | TGTGCCAGCAGGGAGCGGGAGGGCTACGAGCAGTACTTC | - | TRBD2 | 13 | TRBJ2-7 | TRBV2
CASRTRTGKSYEQYF | TGTGCCAGTAGAACTCGGACAGGGAAGAGCTACGAGCAGTACTTC | - | TRBD1 | 15 | TRBJ2-7 | TRBV19
CASSVGTTVRETQYF | TGTGCCAGCAGCGTAGGCACGACAGTGAGAGAGACCCAGTACTTC | - | - | 15 | TRBJ2-5 | TRBV9
CAISMGREVGETQYF | TGTGCCATTTCCATGGGGCGGGAGGTAGGAGAGACCCAGTACTTC | - | TRBD2 | 15 | TRBJ2-5 | TRBV10-3
CASSLAGGIYEQYF | TGTGCCAGCAGCCTAGCGGGGGGGATCTACGAGCAGTACTTC | once | TRBD2 | 14 | TRBJ2-7 | TRBV2
CASSDSPATDTQYF | TGTGCCAGCAGCGACAGTCCCGCCACAGATACGCAGTATTTT | few | - | 14 | TRBJ2-3 | TRBV9
CAWTGTSDSYEQYF | TGTGCCTGGACCGGGACTAGCGATTCCTACGAGCAGTACTTC | - | TRBD2 | 14 | TRBJ2-7 | TRBV30
CASSPVGASDTQYF | TGTGCCAGCAGCCCAGTGGGGGCTTCAGATACGCAGTATTTT | - | - | 14 | TRBJ2-3 | TRBV7-9
CASSLDPGSGNTIYF | TGCGCCAGCAGCCTAGACCCTGGCTCTGGAAACACCATATATTTT | - | - | 15 | TRBJ1-3 | TRBV5-1
CASSYTTGANVLTF | TGTGCCAGCAGTTATACTACTGGGGCCAACGTCCTGACTTTC | few | - | 14 | TRBJ2-6 | TRBV27
CSVDDRPTKFVTDTQYF | TGCAGCGTTGACGACAGGCCAACGAAATTTGTCACAGATACGCAGTATTTT | - | - | 17 | TRBJ2-3 | TRBV29-1
CASSQGQPQETQYF | TGTGCCAGTAGTCAGGGACAGCCTCAAGAGACCCAGTACTTC | - | TRBD1 | 14 | TRBJ2-5 | TRBV19
CASSVDREGEQYF | TGTGCCAGCAGCGTAGACAGGGAGGGCGAGCAGTACTTC | - | - | 13 | TRBJ2-7 | TRBV9
CASSATLAGGPYEQYF | TGTGCCAGTAGTGCCACACTAGCGGGAGGGCCCTACGAGCAGTACTTC | - | TRBD2 | 16 | TRBJ2-7 | TRBV19
CASSRQGAINEKLFF | TGTGCCAGCAGCCGACAGGGGGCCATTAATGAAAAACTGTTTTTT | - | TRBD1 | 15 | TRBJ1-4 | TRBV7-6
CASSSWTSGRGGETQYF | TGTGCCAGCAGCTCTTGGACTAGCGGGAGAGGGGGAGAGACCCAGTACTTC | once | TRBD2 | 17 | TRBJ2-5 | TRBV7-3
CASSLGGSTDTQYF | TGTGCCAGCAGTTTAGGCGGAAGCACAGATACGCAGTATTTT | - | - | 14 | TRBJ2-3 | TRBV28